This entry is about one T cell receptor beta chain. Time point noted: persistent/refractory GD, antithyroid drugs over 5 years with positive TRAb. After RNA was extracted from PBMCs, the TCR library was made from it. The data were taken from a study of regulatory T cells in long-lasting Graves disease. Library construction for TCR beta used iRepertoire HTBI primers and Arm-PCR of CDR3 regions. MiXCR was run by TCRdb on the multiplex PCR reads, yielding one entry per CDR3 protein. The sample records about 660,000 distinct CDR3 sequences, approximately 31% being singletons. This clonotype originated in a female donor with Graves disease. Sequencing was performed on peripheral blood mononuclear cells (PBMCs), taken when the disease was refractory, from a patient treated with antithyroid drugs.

The CDR3 bases are TGTGCCAGTAGTACCTCGACGGAGAACTATGGCTACACCTTC. Translated, it gives CASSTSTENYGYTF. This chain links TRBV19 with TRBJ1-2, with no clear D. Germline CDR1 is LNHDA and CDR2 is SQIVND (reference sequence). CDR3 length: 14 amino acids. V dropped 4 bases and J dropped 2 bases, with 11 bases sitting between them.